Listed below are T cell receptor beta chains from one sample, sequenced in a study of response to subunit inactivated influenza vaccine. TCRdb called the RT-PCR reads again in MiXCR, with one record for every CDR3 protein. The sample includes approximately 530,000 distinct CDR3 sequences, around 8% of them seen just once. The sequences come from PBMCs from blood, collected roughly 24 months after vaccination. Receptors were obtained from a man in his fifties or sixties who received an inactivated influenza vaccine. Both conserved end residues are trimmed from each CDR3. Some rows mark clone size as missing; the rest say once, few, many or name a class of expanded clone.

clone size: .; V gene: TRBV28; J gene: TRBJ2-1; CDR3 protein: ASSLLPSGNSYNEQF
clone size: .; V gene: TRBV6-5; J gene: TRBJ2-3; CDR3 protein: ASSYSTSGRAGDTQY
clone size: many; V gene: TRBV5-5; J gene: TRBJ2-2; CDR3 protein: ASSLGAQRRTGELF
clone size: .; V gene: TRBV15; J gene: TRBJ1-2; CDR3 protein: ATSRGSEGGYGYT
clone size: few; V gene: TRBV20-1; J gene: TRBJ1-1; CDR3 protein: SASFVYTEAF
clone size: .; V gene: TRBV10-3; J gene: TRBJ1-3; CDR3 protein: AISEPDQGNTIY
clone size: .; V gene: TRBV4-2; J gene: TRBJ1-2; CDR3 protein: ASSPGANYAGYGYT
clone size: many; V gene: TRBV12-3/TRBV12-4; J gene: TRBJ2-2; CDR3 protein: ASNTPGQGTGELF
clone size: many; V gene: TRBV6-1; J gene: TRBJ1-2; CDR3 protein: ASEPGQNYGYT
clone size: few; V gene: TRBV7-2; J gene: TRBJ2-7; CDR3 protein: ASNGRTSDYEQY
clone size: .; V gene: TRBV7-2; J gene: TRBJ2-3; CDR3 protein: ATSRGLTDTQY
clone size: many; V gene: TRBV29-1; J gene: TRBJ2-7; CDR3 protein: SVEDREGEGVLYEQY
clone size: many; V gene: TRBV10-3; J gene: TRBJ2-3; CDR3 protein: AIRPGGQSTDTQY
clone size: many; V gene: TRBV6-6; J gene: TRBJ2-2; CDR3 protein: ASGQVNTGELF
clone size: few; V gene: TRBV29-1; J gene: TRBJ2-7; CDR3 protein: SVEDPGLALEQY
clone size: .; V gene: TRBV5-1; J gene: TRBJ2-7; CDR3 protein: ASSLSGNQPYEQY
clone size: many; V gene: TRBV5-8; J gene: TRBJ2-6; CDR3 protein: ASSLGQPGANVLT
clone size: many; V gene: TRBV10-3; J gene: TRBJ2-1; CDR3 protein: AISSGGSSYNEQF
clone size: .; V gene: TRBV20-1; J gene: TRBJ1-2; CDR3 protein: SARDHRQGAGGYT
clone size: many; V gene: TRBV5-1; J gene: TRBJ2-2; CDR3 protein: ASSLERDSSNTGELF
clone size: many; V gene: TRBV20-1; J gene: TRBJ2-5; CDR3 protein: SARGHLGETQY
clone size: .; V gene: TRBV6-5; J gene: TRBJ1-2; CDR3 protein: ASSYYRDPNYGYT
clone size: few; V gene: TRBV15; J gene: TRBJ1-4; CDR3 protein: ATSRVLGEKLF
clone size: .; V gene: TRBV3-1; J gene: TRBJ2-2; CDR3 protein: ASSQCTEANTGELF
clone size: .; V gene: TRBV5-1; J gene: TRBJ2-3; CDR3 protein: ASRQPGGGSTDTQY
clone size: .; V gene: TRBV28; J gene: TRBJ1-2; CDR3 protein: ASSFLLGGANYGYT
clone size: .; V gene: TRBV3-1; J gene: TRBJ2-2; CDR3 protein: ASSQTSGYTGELF
clone size: few; V gene: TRBV11-2; J gene: TRBJ2-1; CDR3 protein: ASSLDWASGSPSYNEQF
clone size: many; V gene: TRBV29-1; J gene: TRBJ2-3; CDR3 protein: SVIPAGGTDTQY
clone size: few; V gene: TRBV5-1; J gene: TRBJ2-1; CDR3 protein: ASRPAGTRSYNEQF
clone size: few; V gene: TRBV27; J gene: TRBJ2-3; CDR3 protein: ASSFGPLLRDTQY
clone size: many; V gene: TRBV5-5; J gene: TRBJ1-5; CDR3 protein: ASSSGQLNQPQH
clone size: few; V gene: TRBV9; J gene: TRBJ2-3; CDR3 protein: ASSPEARYGTDTQY
clone size: .; V gene: TRBV7-8; J gene: TRBJ2-3; CDR3 protein: ASSLARFGLHTDTQY
clone size: .; V gene: TRBV6-1; J gene: TRBJ1-2; CDR3 protein: ASSWRQGGYGYT
clone size: once; V gene: TRBV14; J gene: TRBJ2-1; CDR3 protein: SSSQQGVLLQWEQF
clone size: few; V gene: TRBV20-1; J gene: TRBJ2-4; CDR3 protein: SAYRGYKNIQY
clone size: few; V gene: TRBV25-1; J gene: TRBJ1-1; CDR3 protein: ASSTATRSAEAF
clone size: .; V gene: TRBV6-6; J gene: TRBJ2-1; CDR3 protein: ASRKQVEQF
clone size: few; V gene: TRBV4-3; J gene: TRBJ2-3; CDR3 protein: ASSQGGSGPPDTQY
clone size: .; V gene: TRBV5-4; J gene: TRBJ2-1; CDR3 protein: ASSLRAGFRNEQF
clone size: .; V gene: TRBV4-3; J gene: TRBJ2-1; CDR3 protein: ASSQEPQGYGLNEQF
clone size: .; V gene: TRBV4-1; J gene: TRBJ1-4; CDR3 protein: ASSGSTNEKLF
clone size: many; V gene: TRBV21-1; J gene: TRBJ1-5; CDR3 protein: ASSASGTVSNQPQH
clone size: many; V gene: TRBV24-1; J gene: TRBJ1-5; CDR3 protein: ATSVTSSNQPQH
clone size: .; V gene: TRBV28; J gene: TRBJ2-5; CDR3 protein: ASSLGQGAKETQY
clone size: many; V gene: TRBV5-1; J gene: TRBJ2-5; CDR3 protein: ASSLAAETQY
clone size: .; V gene: TRBV10-2; J gene: TRBJ2-4; CDR3 protein: ASSEQDRDAY
clone size: .; V gene: TRBV7-6; J gene: TRBJ2-5; CDR3 protein: ASSWGTGGGETQY
clone size: many; V gene: TRBV12-3/TRBV12-4; J gene: TRBJ1-4; CDR3 protein: ASSWTVGEKLF
clone size: few; V gene: TRBV5-1; J gene: TRBJ2-3; CDR3 protein: ASSLAGLAGATDTQY
clone size: few; V gene: TRBV15; J gene: TRBJ2-1; CDR3 protein: ATSGLRDRGRSEQF
clone size: few; V gene: TRBV7-2; J gene: TRBJ1-1; CDR3 protein: ASSSRQVNTEAF
clone size: .; V gene: TRBV4-1; J gene: TRBJ2-1; CDR3 protein: ASSQVISGGIGGQF
clone size: many; V gene: TRBV10-3; J gene: TRBJ1-2; CDR3 protein: AISDSGYYGYT
clone size: many; V gene: TRBV20-1; J gene: TRBJ2-7; CDR3 protein: SARGRLVAYEQY
clone size: many; V gene: TRBV20-1; J gene: TRBJ2-5; CDR3 protein: SARVGQGAPETQY
clone size: many; V gene: TRBV20-1; J gene: TRBJ2-3; CDR3 protein: SASPWDRGGDTQY
clone size: few; V gene: TRBV20-1; J gene: TRBJ2-3; CDR3 protein: SAPEAGGPDTQY
clone size: .; V gene: TRBV14; J gene: TRBJ2-1; CDR3 protein: ASSQEGEFRQKLYNEQF